The next 27 T cell receptor beta chains were all read from a single sample in a study of blood T cell repertoires in COVID-19. Assay: immunoSEQ multiplex PCR; the TCRdb copy retains only in-frame clones and omits some. The profile shows about 370,000 clones, 89% of them singletons. Sequencing was carried out using peripheral blood. All receptors derive from a woman under 40 with COVID-19, enrolled during active disease.

The chain uses TRBV27 and TRBJ1-5; tentative D call: TRBD1 (5 bases). With 5 bases removed from V and 5 bases from J, the gap between germline ends came to 13 bases. This CDR3 is 14 amino acids long. Germline CDR1 MNHEY, CDR2 SMNVEV (reference sequence). The CDR3 region is CASSLRIGDQPQHF. For the CDR3, the DNA is TGTGCCAGCAGTCTCCGGATAGGGGATCAGCCCCAGCATTTT.

The chain is built from TRBV9 and TRBJ1-4, with TRBD1 matching over 9 bases. The CDR3 sequence is 17 residues long. Losses at the gene ends were 3 bases for V and 4 bases for J; bases not matched to a gene: 10. Germline CDR1 is SGDLS and CDR2 is YYNGEE. CDR3 amino acids: CASSGRDRASGNEKLFF. In nucleotides, the CDR3 is TGTGCCAGCAGCGGCCGGGACAGGGCCTCCGGTAATGAAAAACTGTTTTTT.

The chain carries TRBV10-1 and TRBJ2-3; D may be TRBD2 (5 bases). Germline CDR1 WNHNN, CDR2 SYGVQD (reference sequence). The CDR3 length is 13 residues. V lost 2 bases and J lost 5, with 8 bases in between. CDR3 region: CASSEAGRDTQYF. The DNA for the CDR3 is TGCGCCAGCAGTGAGGCGGGCAGAGATACGCAGTATTTT.

The chain combines TRBV4-3 with TRBJ1-3; TRBD1 agrees at 8 bases. There are 17 residues in the CDR3. V was pared by 1 base and J by 0 bases, with 5 bases of the junction left unmatched. Germline assignment: CDR1 LGHNA and CDR2 YSLEER. CDR3 bases: TGCGCCAGCAGCCAAGCACAGGGGGACTTCTCTGGAAACACCATATATTTT. Translating gives CASSQAQGDFSGNTIYF.

This rearrangement joins TRBV27 to TRBJ2-1, with D hard to call. Per the germline V gene, CDR1 is MNHEY and CDR2 is SMNVEV (reference sequence). This CDR3 is 14 amino acids long. Trimming removed 0 bases from V and 6 bases from J, with 9 bases in between. CDR3 protein: CASSLSPNSNEQFF. The CDR3 region has the DNA TGTGCCAGCAGTTTATCCCCTAACAGCAATGAGCAGTTCTTC.

The CDR3: CASSIIPSSGGLHEKLFF. Here the CDR3 DNA reads TGTGCCAGTAGTATAATTCCCTCCAGCGGGGGGCTGCATGAAAAACTGTTTTTT. The J gene is TRBJ1-4, the V gene TRBV19, with TRBD1 as a possible D gene (6 bases). The CDR3 totals 18 residues. V was trimmed by 2 bases and J by 6 bases, leaving 22 bases between them. Germline V gene lookup returns CDR1 LNHDA and CDR2 SQIVND (reference sequence).

This chain connects TRBV19 to TRBJ1-3; D unclear. The CDR3 extends over 15 amino acids. Germline CDR1 reads LNHDA; CDR2 reads SQIVND (reference sequence). The V end lost 3 bases, the J end lost 0 bases, and 9 bases lay between the germline ends. The CDR3 nucleotides read TGTGCCAGTAGTATTAGGGAGCGCTCTGGAAACACCATATATTTT. Translating it yields CASSIRERSGNTIYF.

This chain uses TRBV24-1 with TRBJ2-1; 13 nucleotides match TRBD2. V lost 3 bases to trimming and J lost 4 bases; unmatched junction nucleotides: 5. Germline CDR1 reads KGHDR; CDR2 reads SFDVKD. This CDR3 has 17 amino acids. Here the CDR3 DNA reads TGTGCCACCAGTGATAGGACTAGCGGGAGTAAATACAATGAGCAGTTCTTC. Translation: CATSDRTSGSKYNEQFF.

CDR3 nucleotides: TGTGCCAGCAGTTTTCTGGGGGGGCTGGGCACCGGGGAGCTGTTTTTT. Translation: CASSFLGGLGTGELFF. The V gene is TRBV28, the J gene TRBJ2-2; a weak D match, TRBD2 (7 bases). V was trimmed by 3 bases and J by 4 bases, leaving 15 bases between them. The germline gives CDR1 MDHEN, CDR2 SYDVKM. CDR3 length: 16 residues.

The gene calls are TRBV4-3 and TRBJ2-7; TRBD2 might be the D (5 bases). This CDR3 contains 15 residues. V lost 0 bases, J lost 5 bases, and 14 bases lay in between. The germline V gene has CDR1 LGHNA and CDR2 YSLEER. In nucleotides, the CDR3 is TGCGCCAGCAGCCAAGATCTTAGCGAGAGCGACGAGCAGTACGTC. Translating gives CASSQDLSESDEQYV.

This sequence joins TRBV24-1 and TRBJ2-1; TRBD2 matches at 9 bases. The length of the CDR3 is 13 residues. CDR1 is KGHDR and CDR2 is SFDVKD in the germline V gene. J lost 10 bases, V lost 9 bases, and 9 bases had no gene match. The CDR3 sequence is CATGGLAGDEQFF. The CDR3 nucleotides are TGTGCCACCGGGGGACTAGCAGGGGACGAGCAGTTCTTC.

V and J are TRBV6-5 and TRBJ1-1, with 8 positions matching TRBD1. Looked up from germline, CDR1 is MNHEY and CDR2 is SVGAGI. This CDR3 contains 14 residues. The trim removed 6 bases at V and 0 bases at J, leaving 3 bases unmatched. The CDR3 DNA sequence: TGTGCCAGCAGGACAGGGGCGATGAACACTGAAGCTTTCTTT. It translates to CASRTGAMNTEAFF.

V gene TRBV28 combines with J gene TRBJ1-5; no reliable D call. The CDR3 length is 15 residues. Germline CDR1 is MDHEN and CDR2 is SYDVKM. V was cut by 8 bases and J by 1 base, with 15 bases left in between. The CDR3 sequence: CASRREQMSNQPQHF. The DNA for the CDR3 is TGTGCCAGCCGCCGGGAGCAGATGAGCAATCAGCCCCAGCATTTT.

The chain is built from TRBV5-8 and TRBJ2-4; 9 bases are a match to TRBD1. The germline V gene encodes CDR1 SGHTS and CDR2 YDEGEE. The trim removed 4 bases at V and 12 bases at J, leaving 5 bases unmatched. The CDR3 contains 12 residues. CDR3 DNA sequence: TGTGCCAGCAGCGGGACAGGGCCCGGTCAGTACTTC. It specifies CASSGTGPGQYF. The variable domain in full, completed from reference TRBV5-8 and TRBJ2-4, reads EAGVTQSPTHLIKTRGQQATLRCSPISGHTSVYWYQQALGLGLQFLLWYDEGEERNRGNFPPRFSGRQFPNYSSELNVNALELEDSALYLCASSGTGPGQYFGAGTRLSVL.

The CDR3 nucleotides read TGTGCCAGCAGCCCTCAGGGGGCGTATGGAGCTTTCTTT. As protein: CASSPQGAYGAFF. This chain uses TRBV7-2 with TRBJ1-1, with 8 bases matching TRBD1. The CDR3 is made up of 13 amino acids. The germline gives CDR1 SGHTA, CDR2 FQGNSA. V gave up 5 bases and J gave up 10 bases; unmatched junction bases: 9.

This clone was recorded once. The V call is TRBV28, the J call TRBJ2-1; 9 nucleotides match TRBD2. J lost 0 bases, V lost 3 bases, and 15 bases had no gene match. The CDR3 extends over 20 amino acids. Germline CDR1 reads MDHEN; CDR2 reads SYDVKM. The CDR3 coding sequence is TGTGCCAGCAGTTTGGAGTACGGGCTAGCGGGACCCCGCTCCTACAATGAGCAGTTCTTC. It encodes CASSLEYGLAGPRSYNEQFF.

The chain employs TRBV6-2 or TRBV6-3 and TRBJ1-2; the D gene is possibly TRBD1 (6 bases). CDR1 MNHEY and CDR2 SVGEGT come from the germline V gene. V was cut by 3 bases and J by 1 base, with 18 bases left in between. CDR3 size: 17 residues. The CDR3 sequence is CASSYDWGLSNNYGYTF. The CDR3 nucleotides are TGTGCCAGCAGTTATGACTGGGGGCTATCAAATAACTATGGCTACACCTTC.

The V gene is TRBV18, the J gene TRBJ1-2, with a possible D match to TRBD1 (5 bases). The length of the CDR3 is 16 residues. The germline V gene encodes CDR1 KGHSH and CDR2 LQKENI. Trimming took off 3 bases at V and 3 bases at J, with 17 bases between the two ends. This chain's CDR3 is CASSPSGGGSHYGYTF. The CDR3 coding sequence is TGTGCCAGCTCACCGAGCGGGGGGGGGTCCCACTATGGCTACACCTTC.

The chain has TRBV6-5 and TRBJ1-6, with 12 bases matching TRBD1. This CDR3 contains 15 residues. In germline, CDR1 is MNHEY, CDR2 SVGAGI. The trim removed 6 bases at V and 8 bases at J, leaving 5 bases unmatched. This chain's CDR3 is CASSRRDRGHSPLHF. CDR3 nucleotide sequence: TGTGCCAGCAGCCGCCGGGACAGGGGGCATTCACCCCTCCACTTT.

This clone was observed a handful of times. The chain is built from TRBV7-2 and TRBJ2-1; 9 bases agree with TRBD2. The CDR3 has 15 residues. CDR1 is SGHTA, CDR2 FQGNSA, per germline. Trimming removed 3 bases from V and 2 bases from J; junction bases left unmatched: 2. CDR3 bases: TGTGCCAGCAGCTTCCAGCGGGAGGCCTACAATGAGCAGTTCTTC. It specifies CASSFQREAYNEQFF. The full variable domain, rest sourced from reference TRBV7-2 and TRBJ2-1, is GAGVSQSPSNKVTEKGKDVELRCDPISGHTALYWYRQSLGQGLEFLIYFQGNSAPDKSGLPSDRFSAERTGGSVSTLTIQRTQQEDSAVYLCASSFQREAYNEQFFGPGTRLTVL.

This sequence joins TRBV6-2 or TRBV6-3 and TRBJ2-7; TRBD2 might be the D (6 bases). This CDR3 is built from 15 residues. Trimming pared 2 bases from V and 6 bases from J, leaving 17 bases between. Germline CDR1 is MNHEY and CDR2 is SVGEGT. DNA for the CDR3: TGTGCCAGCAGTTACGGGGGGAACGGCATTCGCGAGCAGTACTTC. Translation: CASSYGGNGIREQYF.

The chain links TRBV13 to TRBJ2-5; 8 bases map to TRBD1. The CDR3 is 13 residues long. Per the germline V gene, CDR1 is PRHDT and CDR2 is FYEKMQ (reference sequence). V lost 5 bases to trimming and J lost 7 bases; unmatched junction nucleotides: 6. CDR3 protein: CASSLGTGGTQYF. The CDR3 DNA reads as TGTGCCAGCAGCCTCGGGACAGGCGGGACCCAGTACTTC. The complete variable domain, with remaining parts taken from reference TRBV13 and TRBJ2-5, reads AAGVIQSPRHLIKEKRETATLKCYPIPRHDTVYWYQQGPGQDPQFLISFYEKMQSDKGSIPDRFSAQQFSDYHSELNMSSLELGDSALYFCASSLGTGGTQYFGPGTRLLVL.

The chain employs TRBV5-5 and TRBJ2-3; a weak D match, TRBD1 (6 bases). The germline V gene has CDR1 SGHKS and CDR2 YYEKEE (reference sequence). The CDR3 length is 17 residues. Trimming left V 4 bases short and J 0 bases short, with 18 bases between. CDR3 in amino acids: CASSIPRTGSSTDTQYF. Written as DNA, the CDR3 is TGTGCCAGCAGCATTCCTCGTACAGGGTCTAGCACAGATACGCAGTATTTT.

The chain carries TRBV11-3 and TRBJ2-5, with 7 bases lining up with TRBD2. The trim removed 5 bases at V and 4 bases at J, leaving 7 bases unmatched. CDR1 is SGHNT and CDR2 is YENEEA in the germline V gene. The CDR3 runs to 14 residues. The CDR3 spells CASSPGGARETQYF. The CDR3 DNA follows: TGTGCCAGCAGCCCGGGGGGTGCGAGAGAGACCCAGTACTTC.

The chain employs TRBV9 and TRBJ2-3; possible D gene TRBD1, 5 bases. The V gene lost 4 bases and the J gene lost 0 bases, with 18 bases spanning the gap. The CDR3 loop spans 17 amino acids. The germline CDR1 and CDR2 sequences are SGDLS and YYNGEE. The DNA for the CDR3 is TGTGCCAGCAGCTCCGAAGGGGCCTGGGGAAGCACAGATACGCAGTATTTT. It is translated as CASSSEGAWGSTDTQYF.

This clone appeared a single time. This chain uses TRBV25-1 with TRBJ2-1, with 11 bases that match TRBD1. This CDR3 spans 17 amino acids. From germline, CDR1 is MGHDK and CDR2 SYGVNS. V shed 4 bases and J 4 bases; nucleotides not matched to a gene: 9. This chain's CDR3 is CASSAVLGDRGYNEQFF. The CDR3 DNA sequence: TGTGCCAGCAGTGCGGTTTTAGGGGACAGGGGGTACAATGAGCAGTTCTTC.

The genes are TRBV2 and TRBJ1-1, with a weak D call TRBD1 (6 bases). This CDR3 spans 16 amino acids. V was trimmed by 3 bases and J by 0 bases, leaving 14 bases between them. Germline CDR1 reads SNHLY; CDR2 reads FYNNEI. CDR3 sequence: CASSDRGYGMNTEAFF. CDR3 sequence (DNA): TGTGCCAGCAGTGACAGGGGTTATGGCATGAACACTGAAGCTTTCTTT.